The 30 T cell receptor beta chains presented below share a single source sample, sequenced in a study of OX40 agonist ivuxolimab in advanced cancers. The table came from immunoSEQ multiplex PCR; TCRdb's copy has only in-frame clones and leaves some out. This table holds 55,000 or so clones, approximately 86% found once. The sample was CD4+ or CD8+ T cells sorted from blood, taken in a trial of the OX40 agonist ivuxolimab. The origin of the receptors is an adult with an advanced solid tumor such as melanoma, head and neck, liver or kidney cancer.

The chain carries TRBV27 and TRBJ2-7, with D possibly being TRBD1 (5 bases). Germline CDR1 and CDR2: MNHEY and SMNVEV (reference sequence). The CDR3 consists of 15 residues. V gave up 4 bases and J gave up 0 bases, with 13 bases separating them. Here the CDR3 reads CASSSLTDTSYEQYF. The CDR3 DNA sequence: TGTGCCAGCAGTTCTCTCACGGACACCTCCTACGAGCAGTACTTC.

The chain has TRBV2 and TRBJ2-1; 8 nucleotides agree with TRBD1. The V gene's germline CDR1 is SNHLY and CDR2 FYNNEI. The junction had 4 bases not matched to a gene; V was cut back by 5 bases and J by 1 base. This CDR3 spans 15 amino acids. CDR3 in DNA: TGTGCCAGCAGTCCCGGACAGGGATCCTACAATGAGCAGTTCTTC. Translating it yields CASSPGQGSYNEQFF. Together with reference TRBV2 and TRBJ2-1, the CDR3 gives the full variable domain: EPEVTQTPSHQVTQMGQEVILRCVPISNHLYFYWYRQILGQKVEFLVSFYNNEISEKSEIFDDQFSVERPDGSNFTLKIRSTKLEDSAMYFCASSPGQGSYNEQFFGPGTRLTVL.

The J gene is TRBJ1-3, the V gene TRBV10-1, with 11 bases matching TRBD1. This CDR3 comprises 14 residues. Germline V gene data show CDR1 as WNHNN and CDR2 as SYGVQD (reference sequence). J lost 7 bases, V lost 5 bases, and 4 bases had no gene match. The CDR3 loop reads CASSSGQGANTIYF. Written as DNA, the CDR3 is TGCGCCAGCAGTTCAGGACAGGGGGCCAACACCATATATTTT.

This clone has a single count. CDR3 sequence: CASSFQGEAETQYF. CDR3 nucleotides: TGCGCCAGCAGCTTCCAGGGGGAGGCGGAGACCCAGTACTTC. V usage is TRBV5-1 and J usage is TRBJ2-5; D might be TRBD1 (7 bases). This CDR3 region has 14 residues. Germline CDR1 SGHRS, CDR2 YFSETQ. Trimming left V 2 bases short and J 5 bases short, with 13 bases between.

This chain links TRBV27 with TRBJ2-1; D remains ambiguous. The CDR3 loop spans 15 amino acids. Germline values: CDR1 MNHEY, CDR2 SMNVEV (reference sequence). V lost 1 base, J lost 1 base, and 8 bases lay in between. CDR3 protein: CASSLFDGSYNEQFF. For the CDR3, the DNA is TGTGCCAGCAGTTTATTCGACGGATCCTACAATGAGCAGTTCTTC.

V is TRBV29-1 and J is TRBJ1-1, with a weak D call TRBD1 (6 bases). This CDR3 has 14 residues. Germline CDR1 reads SQVTM; CDR2 reads ANQGSEA. The ends were cut back, 4 bases at V and 1 base at J, with 13 bases in the middle. The CDR3 sequence is CSVVRDISNTEAFF. The CDR3 DNA reads as TGCAGCGTTGTCCGGGACATCTCGAACACTGAAGCTTTCTTT.

In its sample, this clone is hyperexpanded. The sample holds other DNA sequences that translate to the same CDR3. The chain recombines TRBV5-6 with TRBJ2-7; D is uncertain. Trimming removed 1 base from V and 4 bases from J, with 6 bases in between. CDR3 length: 12 residues. Germline lookup yields CDR1 SGHDT and CDR2 YYEEEE. In nucleotides, the CDR3 is TGTGCCAGCAGCTTGTCCTCGTACGAGCAGTACTTC. Protein product: CASSLSSYEQYF.

This clone was seen a handful of times. The chain employs TRBV6-5 and TRBJ2-1, with 10 bases aligning to TRBD1. Looked up from germline, CDR1 is MNHEY and CDR2 is SVGAGI. The V and J ends lost 5 bases and 6 bases, in that order; junction bases with no gene match: 4. This CDR3 region has 14 residues. The CDR3 DNA reads as TGTGCCAGCAGTCCCGGGACAGGGGTCAATGAGCAGTTCTTC. Translating it yields CASSPGTGVNEQFF.

This chain links TRBV11-2 with TRBJ2-7; D is unresolved. Germline assignment: CDR1 SGHAT and CDR2 FQNNGV. This CDR3 has 15 residues. Trimming removed 1 base from V and 1 base from J, with 11 bases in between. This CDR3 reads CASSLGPRASYEQYF. CDR3 bases: TGTGCCAGCAGCTTAGGCCCTCGAGCGTCCTACGAGCAGTACTTC.

V gene TRBV5-1 combines with J gene TRBJ1-4; 12 bases line up with TRBD1. The length of the CDR3 is 16 residues. The J segment lost 7 bases and the V segment lost 4 bases, leaving 8 bases of the junction unmatched. The germline V gene has CDR1 SGHRS and CDR2 YFSETQ. The CDR3 is CASSRGTGGAGEKLFF. The CDR3 nucleotides are TGCGCCAGCAGCAGGGGGACAGGGGGCGCAGGTGAAAAACTGTTTTTT.

The genes are TRBV5-1 and TRBJ1-1, with TRBD1 matching over 7 bases. The ends lost 4 bases at V and 1 base at J; junction bases unmatched: 7. Germline-derived CDR1 and CDR2 are SGHRS and YFSETQ. This CDR3 contains 15 residues. CDR3 DNA sequence: TGCGCCAGCAGCACAACAGGGGCTCCGAACACTGAAGCTTTCTTT. It encodes CASSTTGAPNTEAFF.

The chain joins TRBV5-6 to TRBJ2-1; weak D call: TRBD1 (6 bases). The V end was cut by 0 bases, the J end by 3 bases, with 19 bases between. CDR1 SGHDT and CDR2 YYEEEE come from the germline V gene. CDR3 length: 18 amino acids. This CDR3 is CASSLAGYGGTNYNEQFF. The CDR3 coding sequence is TGTGCCAGCAGCTTGGCCGGTTATGGGGGCACCAACTACAATGAGCAGTTCTTC.

This rearrangement joins TRBV7-3 to TRBJ2-1; weak D call: TRBD1 (6 bases). V shed 5 bases and J shed 7 bases, with 21 bases lying between them. The CDR3 totals 16 residues. From germline, CDR1 is SGHTA and CDR2 FQGTGA. CDR3 DNA: TGTGCCAGCAGCGCCCAGGGGTCAGTACGGGTTAATGAGCAGTTCTTC. It specifies CASSAQGSVRVNEQFF.

The chain carries TRBV20-1 and TRBJ2-7; D not resolved. Germline-derived CDR1 and CDR2 are DFQATT and SNEGSKA (reference sequence). The CDR3 loop spans 11 amino acids. Trimming took off 3 bases at V and 6 bases at J, with 9 bases between the two ends. CDR3 DNA: TGCAGTGCTAGGTATGGTCCCGAGCAGTACTTC. This sequence encodes CSARYGPEQYF.

The J gene is TRBJ1-4, the V gene TRBV10-3; possibly TRBD1 for D (6 bases). The CDR3 totals 15 residues. CDR1 is ENHRY, CDR2 SYGVKD, per germline. Trimming took 0 bases from V and 7 from J, leaving 12 bases between them. The CDR3 is CAISESGGGPEKLFF. CDR3 sequence (DNA): TGTGCCATCAGTGAGTCTGGGGGGGGGCCTGAAAAACTGTTTTTT.

The chain carries TRBV7-9 and TRBJ1-3; no clear D gene. Germline CDR1 SEHNR, CDR2 FQNEAQ (reference sequence). CDR3 size: 14 residues. Trimming removed 5 bases at V and 5 bases at J, with 13 bases between. CDR3 sequence reads: CASSPLLTRNTIYF. Here the CDR3 DNA reads TGTGCCAGCAGCCCCCTCCTAACGCGAAACACCATATATTTT.

This sequence joins TRBV18 and TRBJ1-1; D might be TRBD1 (5 bases). The length of the CDR3 is 15 residues. V was pared by 3 bases and J by 3 bases, with 14 bases between. CDR1 is KGHSH and CDR2 is LQKENI in the germline V gene. CDR3 DNA sequence: TGTGCCAGCTCACCCCCCCGGGGAGGGGACACTGAAGCTTTCTTT. Translating it yields CASSPPRGGDTEAFF.

The V and J genes are TRBV13 and TRBJ2-7, with 8 bases aligning to TRBD2. V lost 2 bases, J lost 6 bases, and 15 bases stayed unmatched. Germline lookup yields CDR1 PRHDT and CDR2 FYEKMQ (reference sequence). CDR3 length: 17 residues. The CDR3 DNA follows: TGTGCCAGCAGCTTAAGCCGCTTTAGTAGCGGGAAGGGCGAGCAGTACTTC. Translation: CASSLSRFSSGKGEQYF.

The CDR3 sequence: CASNPGTVSNQPQHF. The CDR3 DNA reads as TGTGCCAGCAATCCGGGGACAGTTAGCAATCAGCCCCAGCATTTT. V and J are TRBV2 and TRBJ1-5, with TRBD1 matching over 7 bases. The trim removed 7 bases at V and 0 bases at J, leaving 6 bases unmatched. This CDR3 has 15 amino acids. In germline, CDR1 is SNHLY, CDR2 FYNNEI. The full variable domain, rest sourced from reference TRBV2 and TRBJ1-5, is EPEVTQTPSHQVTQMGQEVILRCVPISNHLYFYWYRQILGQKVEFLVSFYNNEISEKSEIFDDQFSVERPDGSNFTLKIRSTKLEDSAMYFCASNPGTVSNQPQHFGDGTRLSIL.

This clone appeared once. The chain uses TRBV6-5 and TRBJ2-1, with 7 bases matching TRBD2. Germline CDR1 and CDR2: MNHEY and SVGAGI. The ends lost 8 bases at V and 6 bases at J; junction bases unmatched: 13. This CDR3 has 15 residues. CDR3: CASDFLGGTGNEQFF. The DNA of the CDR3 is TGTGCCAGCGATTTCCTGGGAGGGACTGGCAATGAGCAGTTCTTC.

The V gene is TRBV2, the J gene TRBJ2-1; 10 nucleotides align to TRBD2. Germline CDR1 is SNHLY and CDR2 is FYNNEI. Losses at the gene ends were 6 bases for V and 3 bases for J; bases not matched to a gene: 17. This CDR3 spans 19 amino acids. The CDR3 region is CASSKGQFSGTSDYNEQFF. The CDR3 nucleotides are TGTGCCAGCAGCAAGGGACAGTTCAGTGGGACTAGCGACTACAATGAGCAGTTCTTC.

This clone was counted a single time. The chain couples TRBV6-5 to TRBJ2-7, with 7 bases lining up with TRBD1. The trim removed 4 bases at V and 2 bases at J, leaving 5 bases unmatched. The germline V gene has CDR1 MNHEY and CDR2 SVGAGI. This CDR3 has 14 residues. CDR3 sequence reads: CASSSSGTAYEQYF. Here the CDR3 DNA reads TGTGCCAGCAGTTCCTCCGGGACAGCCTACGAGCAGTACTTC.

This clone was found once. The gene calls are TRBV19 and TRBJ2-7; TRBD2 matches at 10 bases. The CDR3 sequence is 16 residues long. Germline V gene lookup returns CDR1 LNHDA and CDR2 SQIVND (reference sequence). The J segment lost 1 base and the V segment lost 4 bases, leaving 7 bases of the junction unmatched. CDR3 protein: CASSNDPGLASYEQYF. The CDR3 coding sequence is TGTGCCAGTAGTAATGATCCGGGACTAGCGTCCTACGAGCAGTACTTC.

In its sample, this clone is hyperexpanded. V and J are TRBV7-3 and TRBJ2-7, with D tentatively TRBD2 (6 bases). The germline gives CDR1 SGHTA, CDR2 FQGTGA. The V end was cut by 2 bases, the J end by 2 bases, with 13 bases between. CDR3 length equals 15 residues. The CDR3 spells CASSLGGTDPYEQYF. The CDR3 DNA is TGTGCCAGCAGCTTAGGCGGGACGGACCCCTACGAGCAGTACTTC.

The chain has TRBV19 and TRBJ2-7; maybe TRBD2 (6 bases). CDR1 is LNHDA, CDR2 SQIVND, per germline (reference sequence). This CDR3 is built from 15 residues. V dropped 1 base and J dropped 2 bases, with 12 bases sitting between them. The CDR3 loop reads CASSIAAGGTYEQYF. In nucleotides, the CDR3 is TGTGCCAGTAGTATAGCGGCCGGGGGTACCTACGAGCAGTACTTC.

The chain is built from TRBV10-3 and TRBJ2-7, with 9 bases aligning to TRBD2. Germline lookup yields CDR1 ENHRY and CDR2 SYGVKD. This CDR3 comprises 16 residues. Losses at the gene ends were 6 bases for V and 0 bases for J; bases not matched to a gene: 9. CDR3 in DNA: TGTGCCATCAGCGGAAGCGGGAGGACTAACTCCTACGAGCAGTACTTC. It specifies CAISGSGRTNSYEQYF.

The chain couples TRBV18 to TRBJ2-2; 7 positions agree with TRBD2. V lost 3 bases and J lost 0; bases outside the gene matches: 4. This CDR3 has 16 amino acids. Germline CDR1 and CDR2: KGHSH and LQKENI. This CDR3 is CASSPASGANTGELFF. As DNA, the CDR3 is TGTGCCAGCTCACCCGCTAGCGGAGCGAACACCGGGGAGCTGTTTTTT. The complete variable domain, with remaining parts taken from reference TRBV18 and TRBJ2-2, reads NAGVMQNPRHLVRRRGQEARLRCSPMKGHSHVYWYRQLPEEGLKFMVYLQKENIIDESGMPKERFSAEFPKEGPSILRIQQVVRGDSAAYFCASSPASGANTGELFFGEGSRLTVL.

The rearrangement uses TRBV6-1 and TRBJ2-1, with 11 bases identical to TRBD2. V shed 4 bases, J shed 7 bases, and the junction held 9 bases outside the gene matches. From germline, CDR1 is MNHNS and CDR2 SASEGT. The CDR3 is made up of 16 amino acids. The CDR3 here is CASSGTLAGVGNEQFF. The CDR3 coding sequence is TGTGCCAGCAGTGGAACACTAGCGGGAGTAGGTAATGAGCAGTTCTTC.

For the CDR3, the DNA is TGTGCCAGCAGCCCACGACAGGGGCCGTGGGAGACCCAGTACTTC. This translates into CASSPRQGPWETQYF. This chain uses TRBV7-3 with TRBJ2-5, with 8 bases that match TRBD1. CDR1 and CDR2 (germline): SGHTA, FQGTGA. Losses at the gene ends were 5 bases for V and 5 bases for J; bases not matched to a gene: 10. CDR3 length: 15 residues.

The chain couples TRBV28 to TRBJ2-1, with a tentative D call TRBD1 (6 bases). The ends were cut back, 8 bases at V and 4 bases at J, with 15 bases in the middle. This CDR3 spans 14 amino acids. Germline CDR1 reads MDHEN; CDR2 reads SYDVKM. CDR3 nucleotide sequence: TGTGCCAGCCACAGGGACACCAAATACAATGAGCAGTTCTTC. This sequence encodes CASHRDTKYNEQFF.